This T cell receptor (beta chain) was profiled in a study of T cells expressing NK-cell markers. The wider study: Sorted T-cell subsets CD3+CD56+NKG2C+, CD3+CD56+NKG2C- and CD3+CD56-NKG2C+ were TCR beta-sequenced. There were seven HCMV-seropositive donors and one seronegative donor among the eight sequenced. Broader study findings: There were a few donors in whom these clonotypes also led the CD3+CD56-NKG2C+ fraction. In roughly six donors, dominant CD3+CD56+NKG2C+ clonotypes ranked among the top 10 CD8+ clonotypes.

CDR3 length: 14 residues. Germline values: CDR1 MRHNA, CDR2 SNTAGT. TCRdb reprocessed the 5' RACE reads and stores each CDR3 protein as one record, lacking DNA. The repertoire table contains a few hundred thousand distinct CDR3 sequences. About this clonotype: Its antigen is as yet unknown.

The gene calls are TRBV6-4 and TRBJ1-3; the D call from TCRdb, TRBD1, cannot be confirmed without DNA. The sequence came from a woman between 50 and 59 years old in good health. The sequenced material came from blood T cells: a sorted CD56 or NKG2C T cell subset, CD4+ or CD8+ T cells, or bulk PBMC T cells (not recorded which). The CDR3: CASDRAGSGNTIYF.